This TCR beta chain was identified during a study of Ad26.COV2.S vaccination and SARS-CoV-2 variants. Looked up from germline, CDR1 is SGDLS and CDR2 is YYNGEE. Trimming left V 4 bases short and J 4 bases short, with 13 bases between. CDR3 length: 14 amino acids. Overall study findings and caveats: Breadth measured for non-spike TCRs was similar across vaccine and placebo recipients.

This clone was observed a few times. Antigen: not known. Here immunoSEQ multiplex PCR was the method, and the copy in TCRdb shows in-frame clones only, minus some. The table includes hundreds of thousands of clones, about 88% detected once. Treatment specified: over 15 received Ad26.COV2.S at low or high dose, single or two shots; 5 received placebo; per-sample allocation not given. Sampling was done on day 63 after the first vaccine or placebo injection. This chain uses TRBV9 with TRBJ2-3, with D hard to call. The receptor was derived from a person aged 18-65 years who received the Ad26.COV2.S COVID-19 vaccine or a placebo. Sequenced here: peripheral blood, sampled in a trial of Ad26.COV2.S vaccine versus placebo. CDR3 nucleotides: TGTGCCAGCAGCCCTCTCGGTGGGGCAGATACGCAGTATTTT. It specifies CASSPLGGADTQYF.